This T cell receptor beta chain appears in the sequencing data of a study of technical replicates of blood from a handful of donors. Germline V lookup: CDR1 MNHNS, CDR2 SASEGT. The CDR3 is made up of 16 amino acids. V lost 2 bases, J lost 2 bases, and 13 bases lay in between. Libraries were prepared by immunoSEQ multiplex PCR; TCRdb keeps only in-frame clonotypes and omits some of them. The table records roughly 80,000 clones, 89% of them present only once. The TCR comes from a human donor in good health. The chain employs TRBV6-1 and TRBJ2-4; tentative D call: TRBD1 (6 bases). The sequencing sample was made of T cells isolated from PBMCs. The CDR3 bases are TGTGCCAGCAGTGAATTTGAGGGGGTAACCAAAAACATTCAGTACTTC. It specifies CASSEFEGVTKNIQYF.